Below, one TCR beta chain is given with its context. This sample was taken from a study of blood T cells in healthy people across ages. V lost 4 bases to trimming and J lost 0 bases, with 27 bases between them. The CDR3 runs to 19 residues. Germline values: CDR1 SQVTM, CDR2 ANQGSEA. A second PCR, run for about 6 to 11 cycles, used a sample-barcoded 5' primer plus a J-beta primer mix. Each CDR3 protein gets one entry after TCRdb re-called the 5' RACE reads with MiXCR. The sample carries 780,000 or so distinct CDR3 sequences, less than 70% recorded once. Sequenced sample: blood. The TCR was taken from an elderly man in good health. This chain uses TRBV29-1 with TRBJ1-1, with D unclear. CDR3 nucleotides: TGCAGCGTTGCCACCTCTAAAAGTAGAAAGGGTTATATGAACACTGAAGCTTTCTTT. Residues: CSVATSKSRKGYMNTEAFF. The full variable domain, completed using reference TRBV29-1 and TRBJ1-1, is SAVISQKPSRDICQRGTSLTIQCQVDSQVTMMFWYRQQPGQSLTLIATANQGSEATYESGFVIDKFPISRPNLTFSTLTVSNMSPEDSSIYLCSVATSKSRKGYMNTEAFFGQGTRLTVV.